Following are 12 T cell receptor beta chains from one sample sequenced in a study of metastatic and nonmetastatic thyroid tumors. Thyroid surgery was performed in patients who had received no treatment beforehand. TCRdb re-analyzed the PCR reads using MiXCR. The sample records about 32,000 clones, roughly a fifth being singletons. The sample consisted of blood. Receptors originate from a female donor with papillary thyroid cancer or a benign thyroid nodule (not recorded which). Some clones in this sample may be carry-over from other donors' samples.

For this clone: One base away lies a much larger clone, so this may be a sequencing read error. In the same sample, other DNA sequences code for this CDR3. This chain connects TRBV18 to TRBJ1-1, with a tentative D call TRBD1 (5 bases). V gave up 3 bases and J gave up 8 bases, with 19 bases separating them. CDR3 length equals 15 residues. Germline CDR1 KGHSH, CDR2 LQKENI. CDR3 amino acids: CASSPPNRGGTEAFF. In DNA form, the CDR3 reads TGTGCCAGCTCACCTCCGAATAGGGGCGGCACCGAAGCTTTCTTT.

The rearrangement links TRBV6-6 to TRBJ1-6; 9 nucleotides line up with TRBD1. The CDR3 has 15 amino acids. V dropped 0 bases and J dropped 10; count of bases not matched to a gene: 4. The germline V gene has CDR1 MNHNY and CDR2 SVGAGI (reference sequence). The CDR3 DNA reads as TGTGCCAGCAGTTACTCGGGACAGGGTAGCTCACCCCTCCACTTT. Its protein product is CASSYSGQGSSPLHF.

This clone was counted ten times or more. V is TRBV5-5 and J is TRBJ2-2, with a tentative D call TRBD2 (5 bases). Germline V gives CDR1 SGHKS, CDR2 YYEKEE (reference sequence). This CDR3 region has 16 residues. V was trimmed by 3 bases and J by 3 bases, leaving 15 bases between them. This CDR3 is CASSSGVGRDTGELFF. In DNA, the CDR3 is TGTGCCAGCAGCTCCGGCGTAGGGCGGGACACCGGGGAGCTGTTTTTT. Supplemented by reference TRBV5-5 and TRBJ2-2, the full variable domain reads DAGVTQSPTHLIKTRGQQVTLRCSPISGHKSVSWYQQVLGQGPQFIFQYYEKEERGRGNFPDRFSARQFPNYSSELNVNALLLGDSALYLCASSSGVGRDTGELFFGEGSRLTVL.

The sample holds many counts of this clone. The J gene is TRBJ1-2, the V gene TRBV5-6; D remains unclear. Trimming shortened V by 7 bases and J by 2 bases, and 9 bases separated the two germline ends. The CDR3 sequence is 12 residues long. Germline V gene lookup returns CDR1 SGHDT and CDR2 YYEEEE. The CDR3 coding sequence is TGTGCCAGCTCAGGATCCAACTATGGCTACACCTTC. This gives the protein CASSGSNYGYTF.

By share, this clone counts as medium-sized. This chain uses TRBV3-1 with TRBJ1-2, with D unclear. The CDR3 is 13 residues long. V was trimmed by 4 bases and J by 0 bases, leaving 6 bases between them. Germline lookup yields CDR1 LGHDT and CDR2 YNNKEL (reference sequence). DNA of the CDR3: TGTGCCAGCAGCCCAAATTCTAACTATGGCTACACCTTC. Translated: CASSPNSNYGYTF.

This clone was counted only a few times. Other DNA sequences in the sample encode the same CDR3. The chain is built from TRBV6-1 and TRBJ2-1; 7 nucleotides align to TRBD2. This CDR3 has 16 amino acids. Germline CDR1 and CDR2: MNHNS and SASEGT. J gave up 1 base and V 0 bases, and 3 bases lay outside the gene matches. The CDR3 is CASSEASAGSYNEQFF. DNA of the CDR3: TGTGCCAGCAGTGAAGCTTCAGCGGGATCCTACAATGAGCAGTTCTTC.

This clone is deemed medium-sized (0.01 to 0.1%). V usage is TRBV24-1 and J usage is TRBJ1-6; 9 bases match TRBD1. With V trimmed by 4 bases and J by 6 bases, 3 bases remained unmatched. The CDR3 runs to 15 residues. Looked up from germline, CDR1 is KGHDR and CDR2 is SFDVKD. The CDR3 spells CATSDGTGFNSPLHF. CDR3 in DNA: TGTGCCACCAGTGACGGGACAGGGTTTAATTCACCCCTCCACTTT.

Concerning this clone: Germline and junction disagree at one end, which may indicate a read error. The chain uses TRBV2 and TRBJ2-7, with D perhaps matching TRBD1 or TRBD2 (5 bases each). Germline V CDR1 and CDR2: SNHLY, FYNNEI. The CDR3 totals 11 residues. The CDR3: CASSGAWDESF. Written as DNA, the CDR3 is TGTGCCAGCAGTGGAGCTTGGGACGAGTCCTTC.

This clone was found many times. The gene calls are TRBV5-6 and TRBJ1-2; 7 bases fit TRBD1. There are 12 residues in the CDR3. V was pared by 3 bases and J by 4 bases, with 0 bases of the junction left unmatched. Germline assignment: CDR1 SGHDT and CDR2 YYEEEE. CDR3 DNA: TGTGCCAGCAGCTCAGGGGGCTATGGCTACACCTTC. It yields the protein CASSSGGYGYTF.

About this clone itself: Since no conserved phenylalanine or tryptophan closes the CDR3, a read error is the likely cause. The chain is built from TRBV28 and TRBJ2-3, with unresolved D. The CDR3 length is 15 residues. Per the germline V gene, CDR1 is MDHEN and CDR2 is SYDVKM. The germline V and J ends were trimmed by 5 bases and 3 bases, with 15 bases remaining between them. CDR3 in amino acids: CASSPPSGLTDTQYL. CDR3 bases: TGTGCCAGCAGTCCCCCGTCTGGGCTTACAGATACGCAGTATCTT.

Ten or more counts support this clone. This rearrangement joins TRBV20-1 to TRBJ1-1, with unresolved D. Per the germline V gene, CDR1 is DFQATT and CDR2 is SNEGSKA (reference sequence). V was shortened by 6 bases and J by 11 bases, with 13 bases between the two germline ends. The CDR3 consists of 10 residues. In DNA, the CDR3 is TGCAGTGCAGCCACGGGCGCCGCTTTCTTT. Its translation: CSAATGAAFF.

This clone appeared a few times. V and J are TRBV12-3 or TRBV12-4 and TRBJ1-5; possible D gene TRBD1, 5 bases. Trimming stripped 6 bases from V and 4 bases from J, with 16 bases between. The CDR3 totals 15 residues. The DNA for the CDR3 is TGTGCCAGCAGCCTGAGGGGTCGAAGGAATCAGCCCCAGCATTTT. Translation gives CASSLRGRRNQPQHF.